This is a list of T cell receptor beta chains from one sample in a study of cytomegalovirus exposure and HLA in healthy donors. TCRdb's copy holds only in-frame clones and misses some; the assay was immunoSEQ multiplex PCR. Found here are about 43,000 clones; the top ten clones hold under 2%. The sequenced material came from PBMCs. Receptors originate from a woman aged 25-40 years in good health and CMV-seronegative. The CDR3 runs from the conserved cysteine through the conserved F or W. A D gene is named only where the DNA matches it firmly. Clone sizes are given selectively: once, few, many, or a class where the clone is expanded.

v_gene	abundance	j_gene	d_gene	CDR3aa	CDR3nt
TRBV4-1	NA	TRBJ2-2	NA	CASSQYIDRSTGELFF	TGCGCCAGCAGCCAATATATTGACAGAAGCACCGGGGAGCTGTTTTTT
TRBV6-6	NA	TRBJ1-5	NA	CATGKTQPQHF	TGTGCCACCGGTAAAACTCAGCCCCAGCATTTT
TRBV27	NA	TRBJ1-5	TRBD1	CASSLTGIRNQPQHF	TGTGCCAGCAGTTTGACAGGGATCCGCAATCAGCCCCAGCATTTT
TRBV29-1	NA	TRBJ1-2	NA	CSVERRLANYGYTF	TGCAGCGTTGAACGCCGGTTAGCTAACTATGGCTACACCTTC
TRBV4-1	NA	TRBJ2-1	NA	CASSQVNLISYNEQFF	TGCGCCAGCAGCCAAGTGAACTTAATCTCCTACAATGAGCAGTTCTTC
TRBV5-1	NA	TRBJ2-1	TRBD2	CASSPSTSGNSYNEQFF	TGCGCCAGCAGCCCTAGTACTAGCGGGAATTCCTACAATGAGCAGTTCTTC
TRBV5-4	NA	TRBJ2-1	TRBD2	CASSPGTSGRGEQFF	TGTGCCAGCAGCCCCGGGACTAGCGGGAGAGGCGAGCAGTTCTTC
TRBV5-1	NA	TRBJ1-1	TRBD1	CASSQGQGSGSEAFF	TGCGCCAGCAGCCAAGGACAGGGGAGCGGGTCTGAAGCTTTCTTT
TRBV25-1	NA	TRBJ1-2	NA	CAVKGQGYGYTF	TGTGCCGTGAAGGGCCAGGGCTATGGCTACACCTTC
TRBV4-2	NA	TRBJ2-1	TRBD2	CASSLQGTSTYNEQFF	TGTGCCAGCAGCCTCCAAGGGACTAGCACCTACAATGAGCAGTTCTTC
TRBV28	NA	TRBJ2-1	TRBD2	CASCQGLNYNEQFF	TGTGCCAGCTGCCAGGGACTAAATTACAATGAGCAGTTCTTC
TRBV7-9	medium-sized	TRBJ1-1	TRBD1	CASSPRTGTNTEAFF	TGTGCCAGCAGCCCGAGGACAGGGACGAACACTGAAGCTTTCTTT
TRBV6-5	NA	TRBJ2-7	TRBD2	CASRAGGPSYEQYF	TGTGCCAGCAGGGCGGGAGGGCCCTCCTACGAGCAGTACTTC
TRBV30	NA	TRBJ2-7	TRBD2	CAWSTSGYLYEQYF	TGTGCCTGGAGCACTAGCGGTTATCTCTACGAGCAGTACTTC
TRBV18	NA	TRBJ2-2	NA	CASSPIGAGELFF	TGTGCCAGCTCACCAATCGGAGCCGGGGAGCTGTTTTTT
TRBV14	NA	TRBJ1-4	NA	CASSQGTWEKLFF	TGTGCCAGCAGCCAAGGGACTTGGGAAAAACTGTTTTTT
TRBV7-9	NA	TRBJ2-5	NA	CASSLWGVQQETQYF	TGTGCCAGCAGCTTATGGGGGGTGCAGCAAGAGACCCAGTACTTC
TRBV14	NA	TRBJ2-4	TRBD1	CASRQGGGTGVPLAKNIQYF	TGTGCCAGCAGACAAGGGGGTGGGACAGGGGTCCCGTTAGCCAAAAACATTCAGTACTTC
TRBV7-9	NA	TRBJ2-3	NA	CASSLFGSADTQYF	TGTGCCAGCAGCTTATTCGGGAGCGCAGATACGCAGTATTTT
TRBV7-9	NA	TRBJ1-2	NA	CASSLGTSSGYTF	TGTGCCAGCAGCCTAGGGACATCTTCTGGCTACACCTTC
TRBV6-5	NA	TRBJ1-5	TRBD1	CASSSTGGNQPQHF	TGTGCCAGCAGCTCAACAGGGGGCAATCAGCCCCAGCATTTT
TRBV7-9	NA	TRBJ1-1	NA	CASSIQRGGSTEAFF	TGTGCCAGCAGCATACAGAGGGGGGGGAGCACTGAAGCTTTCTTT
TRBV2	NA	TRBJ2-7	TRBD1	CASKDRGLTYEQYF	TGTGCCAGCAAAGACAGGGGGTTAACCTACGAGCAGTACTTC
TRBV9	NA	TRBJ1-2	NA	CASSPPSTQGGYGYTF	TGTGCCAGCAGCCCCCCGTCCACACAGGGCGGCTATGGCTACACCTTC
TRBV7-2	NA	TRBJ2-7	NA	CASSLPSYEQYF	TGTGCCAGCAGCTTACCCAGCTACGAGCAGTACTTC
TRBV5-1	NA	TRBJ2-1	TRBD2	CASSLRTSPPTDNEQFF	TGCGCCAGCAGCCTACGGACTAGTCCACCTACTGACAATGAGCAGTTCTTC
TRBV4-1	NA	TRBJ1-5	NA	CATRTAPSNQPQHF	TGCGCCACCAGGACAGCCCCAAGCAATCAGCCCCAGCATTTT
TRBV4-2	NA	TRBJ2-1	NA	CASSQQDMTTFSNEQFF	TGTGCCAGCAGCCAACAAGATATGACGACTTTCAGCAATGAGCAGTTCTTC
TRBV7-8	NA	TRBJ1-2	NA	CASSLDRSNYGYTF	TGTGCCAGCAGCCTCGACAGATCTAACTATGGCTACACCTTC
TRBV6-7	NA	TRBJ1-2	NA	CASRPRGVNYGYTF	TGTGCCAGCCGCCCCAGGGGAGTGAACTATGGCTACACCTTC
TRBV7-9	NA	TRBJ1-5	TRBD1	CASSQGQGSNQPQHF	TGTGCCAGCAGCCAAGGACAGGGATCCAATCAGCCCCAGCATTTT
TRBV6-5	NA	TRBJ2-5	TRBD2	CASSYGLAGVGETQYF	TGTGCCAGCAGTTACGGATTAGCGGGAGTCGGGGAGACCCAGTACTTC
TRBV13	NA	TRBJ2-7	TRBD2	CASSLGAGERYEQYF	TGTGCCAGCAGCTTAGGGGCGGGAGAACGATACGAGCAGTACTTC
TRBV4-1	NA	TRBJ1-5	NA	CASSQVFEGGRPNQPQHF	TGCGCCAGCAGCCAAGTTTTCGAGGGCGGCAGACCCAATCAGCCCCAGCATTTT
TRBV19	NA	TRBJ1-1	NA	CASMIGGTNTEAFF	TGTGCCAGTATGATCGGCGGGACGAACACTGAAGCTTTCTTT
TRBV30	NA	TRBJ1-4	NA	CAWSVSTGNGEKLFF	TGTGCCTGGAGTGTATCAACCGGGAACGGTGAAAAACTGTTTTTT
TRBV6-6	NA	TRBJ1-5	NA	CASSYLAGLGEQPQHF	TGTGCCAGCAGTTATTTGGCCGGGTTGGGAGAGCAGCCCCAGCATTTT
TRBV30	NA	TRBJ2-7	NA	CAWSVLEGSYEQYF	TGTGCCTGGAGTGTACTGGAGGGGTCCTACGAGCAGTACTTC